What follows are 27 T cell receptor beta chains derived from one specimen sequenced in a study of blood T cell repertoires in COVID-19. Some clones are missing from TCRdb's copy, which holds only in-frame ones; the method was immunoSEQ multiplex PCR. Counted here are 300,000 to 350,000 clones, 91% occurring once; the ten biggest clones make up roughly 3.5%. The specimen was peripheral blood. The receptor set was obtained from a woman younger than 35 who had recovered from COVID-19.

The chain recombines TRBV6-6 with TRBJ1-5; D not resolved. The V and J ends lost 1 base and 9 bases respectively, with 13 bases between them. Germline CDR1 is MNHNY and CDR2 is SVGAGI (reference sequence). The CDR3 loop spans 14 amino acids. CDR3 residues: CASSYYGGGPPQHF. DNA for the CDR3: TGTGCCAGCAGTTACTATGGTGGAGGCCCGCCCCAGCATTTT.

The rearrangement links TRBV12-3 or TRBV12-4 to TRBJ1-2; 7 bases map to TRBD1. The CDR3 runs to 11 residues. Trimming cost V 5 bases and J 8 bases; bases outside gene matches: 2. The DNA for the CDR3 is TGTGCCAGCAGTAAACAGGGGGGCTACACCTTC. It codes for CASSKQGGYTF.

The V call is TRBV7-9, the J call TRBJ1-1; TRBD1 aligns across 7 bases. CDR1 SEHNR and CDR2 FQNEAQ come from the germline V gene (reference sequence). V was pared by 7 bases and J by 1 base, with 6 bases of the junction left unmatched. The CDR3 spans 14 residues. CDR3 DNA sequence: TGTGCCAGCATCCTTCGACAGGGGAACACTGAAGCTTTCTTT. Protein sequence: CASILRQGNTEAFF.

The chain carries TRBV29-1 and TRBJ1-2, with no clear D. The CDR3 is 10 amino acids. Between the trimmed V and J ends, which lost 3 bases and 6 bases, there was a span of 5 bases. Germline V gene lookup returns CDR1 SQVTM and CDR2 ANQGSEA. The CDR3: CSVDGDGYTF. Here the CDR3 DNA reads TGCAGCGTTGACGGTGATGGCTACACCTTC.

The rearrangement links TRBV18 to TRBJ1-2; D ambiguous. This CDR3 has 13 amino acids. Trimming removed 3 bases from V and 6 bases from J, with 11 bases in between. Germline CDR1 is KGHSH and CDR2 is LQKENI. Here the CDR3 DNA reads TGTGCCAGCTCACCGCGGGTACGTGATGGCTACACCTTC. Translating it yields CASSPRVRDGYTF. The variable domain in full, completed from reference TRBV18 and TRBJ1-2, reads NAGVMQNPRHLVRRRGQEARLRCSPMKGHSHVYWYRQLPEEGLKFMVYLQKENIIDESGMPKERFSAEFPKEGPSILRIQQVVRGDSAAYFCASSPRVRDGYTFGSGTRLTVV.

V and J are TRBV3-1 (or the pseudogene TRBV3-2) and TRBJ1-2; 8 nucleotides agree with TRBD1. There are 18 residues in the CDR3. The V gene's germline CDR1 is LGHDT and CDR2 YNNKEL (reference sequence). After removal of 1 base from V and 0 bases from J, the junction contained 10 bases not matched to a gene. The CDR3 protein is CASSQGNRGGSTNYGYTF. The CDR3 region has the DNA TGTGCCAGCAGCCAAGGCAACAGGGGGGGATCTACTAACTATGGCTACACCTTC.

The CDR3 region is CASSQGGGSQLDIQYF. The CDR3 region has the DNA TGTGCCAGCAGCCAAGGGGGAGGGAGCCAATTGGACATTCAGTACTTC. The rearrangement links TRBV11-3 to TRBJ2-4; D is possibly TRBD2 (7 bases). Germline CDR1 is SGHNT and CDR2 is YENEEA. V dropped 5 bases and J dropped 8 bases, with 22 bases sitting between them. This CDR3 has 16 amino acids.

The chain couples TRBV28 to TRBJ1-2, with TRBD1 matching over 8 bases. V gave up 5 bases and J gave up 8 bases; unmatched junction bases: 7. Germline V gives CDR1 MDHEN, CDR2 SYDVKM. The CDR3 sequence is 13 residues long. The CDR3: CASSLTRGQGYTF. CDR3 sequence (DNA): TGTGCCAGCAGTCTTACCAGGGGGCAAGGCTACACCTTC.

The rearrangement links TRBV7-8 to TRBJ1-2; no firm D call. CDR1 is SGHVS and CDR2 is FQNEAQ in the germline V gene. V lost 5 bases and J lost 4, with 17 bases in between. The CDR3 is 15 amino acids. The CDR3 DNA reads as TGTGCCAGCAGCCCCCTTTCTTGGTCGGGCTATGGCTACACCTTC. Translation gives CASSPLSWSGYGYTF.

The rearrangement joins TRBV29-1 to TRBJ1-4; 7 bases are a match to TRBD1. The CDR3 spans 13 residues. With 6 bases clipped from V and 3 bases from J, the junction kept 4 bases outside the gene matches. The germline V gene has CDR1 SQVTM and CDR2 ANQGSEA. The CDR3 here is CSVVQGANEKLFF. CDR3 nucleotides: TGCAGCGTCGTGCAGGGGGCTAATGAAAAACTGTTTTTT.

The gene calls are TRBV4-3 and TRBJ1-2; 8 positions agree with TRBD1. Germline trimming cut 0 bases from V and 4 bases from J; bases unmatched to any gene: 7. The V gene's germline CDR1 is LGHNA and CDR2 YSLEER. The CDR3 runs 16 residues. The CDR3 DNA reads as TGCGCCAGCAGCCAAGATTTCAGGGGGCGCCCCTATGGCTACACCTTC. Translated: CASSQDFRGRPYGYTF.

The chain has TRBV5-6 and TRBJ1-2, with 8 bases lining up with TRBD1. This CDR3 is 17 amino acids long. Germline CDR1 and CDR2: SGHDT and YYEEEE. The V segment lost 1 base and the J segment 4 bases; nucleotides outside the gene matches: 12. DNA of the CDR3: TGTGCCAGCAGCTTGCCACAAGAAGAAGACAGGGGCTATGGCTACACCTTC. This encodes CASSLPQEEDRGYGYTF.

This chain joins TRBV7-2 and TRBJ1-1; D gene uncertain. Deletions cut 0 bases from V and 6 bases from J, with 11 bases between. This CDR3 comprises 14 residues. Germline lookup yields CDR1 SGHTA and CDR2 FQGNSA. The chain's CDR3 is CASSLALEGSEAFF. For the CDR3, the DNA is TGTGCCAGCAGCTTAGCGCTAGAGGGATCTGAAGCTTTCTTT. Looking up the rest from reference TRBV7-2 and TRBJ1-1 gives the full variable domain: GAGVSQSPSNKVTEKGKDVELRCDPISGHTALYWYRQSLGQGLEFLIYFQGNSAPDKSGLPSDRFSAERTGGSVSTLTIQRTQQEDSAVYLCASSLALEGSEAFFGQGTRLTVV.

The CDR3 coding sequence is TGTGCCAGCAGCTTAGCAGCGGGGAGCTCCTACGAGCAGTACGTC. It yields the protein CASSLAAGSSYEQYV. V gene TRBV7-9 combines with J gene TRBJ2-7, with 7 bases aligning to TRBD2. This CDR3 spans 15 amino acids. In germline, CDR1 is SEHNR, CDR2 FQNEAQ (reference sequence). V dropped 0 bases and J dropped 0; count of bases not matched to a gene: 2.

CDR3 sequence (DNA): TGTGCCAGCAGCTTGGGGCTAGGGGGGGCCGGTACCTACGAGCAGTACGTC. This sequence encodes CASSLGLGGAGTYEQYV. The V gene is TRBV5-4, the J gene TRBJ2-7; a weak D match, TRBD2 (7 bases). Germline CDR1 is SGHNT and CDR2 is YYREEE (reference sequence). Trimming removed 0 bases from V and 2 bases from J, with 18 bases in between. The CDR3 contains 17 residues.

The gene calls are TRBV11-2 and TRBJ1-4; 9 bases are shared with TRBD1. The CDR3 covers 17 residues. Germline V lookup: CDR1 SGHAT, CDR2 FQNNGV. V dropped 3 bases and J dropped 5; count of bases not matched to a gene: 10. Here the CDR3 reads CASSFLLTGGANEKLFF. The CDR3 nucleotides are TGTGCCAGCAGCTTCCTCTTGACAGGGGGAGCAAATGAAAAACTGTTTTTT.

The chain has TRBV11-2 and TRBJ1-1; D is unclear. Trimming stripped 2 bases from V and 1 base from J, with 11 bases between. The CDR3 sequence is 15 residues long. Germline V gene data show CDR1 as SGHAT and CDR2 as FQNNGV. Written as DNA, the CDR3 is TGTGCCAGCAGCTTATCCCGAGGAGAGAACACTGAAGCTTTCTTT. This sequence encodes CASSLSRGENTEAFF.

This clone has just one count. V usage is TRBV14 and J usage is TRBJ2-1; TRBD2 agrees at 14 bases. The V segment lost 4 bases and the J segment 2 bases; nucleotides outside the gene matches: 1. Germline V gene sequence: CDR1 SGHDN, CDR2 FVKESK. The CDR3 contains 16 residues. As DNA, the CDR3 is TGTGCCAGCAGCCCGGGACTAGCGGGAGCCTACAATGAGCAGTTCTTC. Residues: CASSPGLAGAYNEQFF.

This clone appeared once. J is TRBJ2-5 and V is TRBV30, with TRBD2 as a possible D gene (6 bases). The CDR3 length is 13 residues. V was pared by 1 base and J by 3 bases, with 9 bases between. Germline loops: CDR1 GTSNPN, CDR2 SVGIG (reference sequence). CDR3 region: CAWSGTTKETQYF. For the CDR3, the DNA is TGTGCCTGGAGTGGGACTACTAAAGAGACCCAGTACTTC.

The J gene is TRBJ2-2, the V gene TRBV7-2; D gene ambiguous. Germline V gene sequence: CDR1 SGHTA, CDR2 FQGNSA. This CDR3 is 12 amino acids long. V lost 10 bases and J 3 bases, leaving 9 bases between the germline ends. CDR3: CATKFYTGELFF. CDR3 coding DNA: TGTGCCACCAAATTTTACACCGGGGAGCTGTTTTTT.

V usage is TRBV5-8 and J usage is TRBJ2-7, with 7 bases aligning to TRBD1. Trimming cost V 3 bases and J 5 bases; bases outside gene matches: 2. Germline V lookup: CDR1 SGHTS, CDR2 YDEGEE. The length of the CDR3 is 12 residues. In nucleotides, the CDR3 is TGTGCCAGCAGCTACACAGGGGACGAGCAGTACGTC. Amino acids: CASSYTGDEQYV.

This chain links TRBV4-1 with TRBJ1-2; 9 bases are a match to TRBD1. Germline V lookup: CDR1 MGHRA, CDR2 YSYEKL. Trimming at V came to 10 bases and at J to 4 bases, leaving 4 bases not matched to a gene. The length of the CDR3 is 12 residues. CDR3 region: CATNRGPYGYTF. DNA of the CDR3: TGCGCCACCAACAGGGGGCCCTATGGCTACACCTTC.

This CDR3 reads CASSPGLAGGCSLFFTGELFF. As DNA, the CDR3 is TGTGCCAGCAGCCCCGGACTAGCGGGAGGTTGTAGTCTTTTTTTCACCGGGGAGCTGTTTTTT. The chain combines TRBV3-1 (or the pseudogene TRBV3-2) with TRBJ2-2, with TRBD2 matching over 14 bases. The CDR3 contains 21 residues. Trimming took 4 bases from V and 4 from J; bases not matched to a gene: 17. Germline-derived CDR1 and CDR2 are LGHDT and YNNKEL (reference sequence).

The CDR3 region has the DNA TGTGCCAGCAGCTTAGGCCTCGGGAACACTGAAGCTTTCTTT. Translating it yields CASSLGLGNTEAFF. The chain recombines TRBV11-2 with TRBJ1-1; D remains ambiguous. Trimming shortened V by 1 base and J by 1 base, and 7 bases separated the two germline ends. Germline V gene sequence: CDR1 SGHAT, CDR2 FQNNGV. The CDR3 length is 14 residues.

The V gene is TRBV9, the J gene TRBJ1-2; no clear D gene. Germline V lookup: CDR1 SGDLS, CDR2 YYNGEE. This CDR3 has 15 residues. Trimming cost V 0 bases and J 4 bases, with 13 bases left between them. The CDR3 nucleotides read TGTGCCAGCAGCGTAGGCGGGCCTCAGACCTATGGCTACACCTTC. Amino acids: CASSVGGPQTYGYTF.

The sample holds a few counts of this clone. The chain carries TRBV6-1 and TRBJ2-7; possibly TRBD2 for D (6 bases). The germline V gene encodes CDR1 MNHNS and CDR2 SASEGT. The CDR3 is 20 residues long. Trimming pared 3 bases from V and 3 bases from J, leaving 30 bases between. CDR3: CASSEGVRGTWSSRYYEQYV. The CDR3 nucleotides read TGTGCCAGCAGTGAGGGGGTCCGGGGGACTTGGTCTAGCCGTTACTACGAGCAGTACGTC.

The chain uses TRBV7-9 and TRBJ2-1; 9 bases fit TRBD1. V dropped 4 bases and J dropped 4; count of bases not matched to a gene: 14. The germline V gene has CDR1 SEHNR and CDR2 FQNEAQ (reference sequence). The CDR3 loop spans 18 amino acids. The CDR3 nucleotides read TGTGCCAGCAGCTATAGCGCGTCGACAGGGGGTACGTACAATGAGCAGTTCTTC. It specifies CASSYSASTGGTYNEQFF.